Listed below are T cell receptor beta chains from one sample, sequenced in a study of T-cell reconstitution after alpha-beta-depleted transplantation in children. One entry per CDR3 protein results from TCRdb running MiXCR on the PCR reads. The table shows approximately 390,000 distinct CDR3 sequences, with under 13% occurring only once. Sequencing used PBMCs from the stem cell graft donor, obtained from the stem cell graft. These receptors were collected from a human donor who donated a stem cell graft to a child with acute myeloid leukemia. Both conserved end residues are part of each CDR3. A D gene is named only where the DNA matches it firmly. Rows give clone size only sometimes, using once, few, many, or a class for an expanded clone.

TRBJ2-1	TRBD2	few	TRBV19	TGTGCCAGTAGTGGACTAGGGTACTACAATGAGCAGTTCTTC	CASSGLGYYNEQFF
TRBJ2-5	NA	NA	TRBV28	TGTGCCAGCAGTTTAGCGGGACCGACCCAGTACTTC	CASSLAGPTQYF
TRBJ1-3	NA	few	TRBV6-5	TGTGCCAGCAGTTACGGCGGTTTGGCAACCGGAAACACCATATATTTT	CASSYGGLATGNTIYF
TRBJ1-2	TRBD1	NA	TRBV6-1	TGTGCCAGTGAACCGGGACAGGGAGCCTATGGCTACACCTTC	CASEPGQGAYGYTF
TRBJ1-1	NA	many	TRBV5-4	TGTGCCAGCAGCCCACGAGGCGGGGTGAACACTGAAGCTTTCTTT	CASSPRGGVNTEAFF
TRBJ1-1	TRBD1	NA	TRBV3-1	TGTGCCAGCTGTTTTTACACAGGGGGCATGAACACTGAAGCTTTCTTT	CASCFYTGGMNTEAFF
TRBJ2-7	TRBD2	few	TRBV20-1	TGCAGTGCTCCGCCGGAGGCGGGAGCCCACGAGCAGTACTTC	CSAPPEAGAHEQYF
TRBJ2-1	TRBD1	few	TRBV12-3/TRBV12-4	TGTGCCAGCAGTCCCCCTGCAGGGGGCTCCTACAATGAGCAGTTCTTC	CASSPPAGGSYNEQFF
TRBJ1-1	NA	NA	TRBV12-3/TRBV12-4	TGTGCCAGCAGTCCCCTGGGACTGCTGAACACTGAAGCTTTCTTT	CASSPLGLLNTEAFF
TRBJ2-3	TRBD1	many	TRBV24-1	TGTGCCACCAGTGACCGGACAGGGGGCACAGATACGCAGTATTTT	CATSDRTGGTDTQYF
TRBJ1-5	NA	NA	TRBV27	TGTGCCAGCAGTACCTTCCGGGACATAGGCAATCAGCCCCAGCATTTT	CASSTFRDIGNQPQHF
TRBJ1-2	NA	many	TRBV5-8	TGTGCCAGCAGCTTACGCCCGGGGGAGAGTCCCGAGCGTGGCTACACCTTC	CASSLRPGESPERGYTF
TRBJ1-5	NA	NA	TRBV24-1	TGTGCCACCAGTGATTCCGGGACGAGCAATCAGCCCCAGCATTTT	CATSDSGTSNQPQHF
TRBJ2-3	TRBD2	few	TRBV20-1	TGCAGTGCTAGGGTCGGACTAGCGGGAGTGGTACCAGATACGCAGTATTTT	CSARVGLAGVVPDTQYF